The table lists the clone carrying this T cell receptor (beta chain) with many counts. This entry comes from a study of glioma-infiltrating T cells. TCR alpha and beta CDR3 regions were amplified from RNA using iRepertoire nested multiplex PCR. A single record per CDR3 protein comes from TCRdb applying MiXCR to the multiplex PCR reads. The sample holds roughly 350,000 distinct CDR3 sequences, around 45% seen once. The sequence was obtained from a human donor with low-grade glioma or glioblastoma, undergoing nonglioma brain surgery, or in good health (not recorded which). Sequenced sample: glioma tissue, nonneoplastic brain tissue, or PBMCs (not recorded which).

The CDR3: CASSLAISYNEQFF. CDR3 DNA: TGTGCCAGCAGTTTAGCAATCTCCTACAATGAGCAGTTCTTC. The chain uses TRBV27 and TRBJ2-1, with no clear D. CDR1 MNHEY and CDR2 SMNVEV come from the germline V gene (reference sequence). The CDR3 length is 14 residues. Trimming removed 2 bases at V and 0 bases at J, with 5 bases between.